The rows below give T cell receptor beta chains drawn from one sample of a study of T cell responses to AZD1222 COVID-19 vaccine. The table came from immunoSEQ multiplex PCR; TCRdb's copy has only in-frame clones and leaves some out. The sample carries over 85,000 clones, around nine tenths recorded once. The input for sequencing was peripheral blood, taken 28 days after the second AZD1222 dose. These receptors were taken from an adult who received the AZD1222 COVID-19 vaccine. Both conserved end residues are part of each CDR3. Fields, in order: CDR3 DNA, CDR3 protein, D gene, V gene, clone size, J gene. D genes are given only for firm matches. Clone size, where shown, is once, few, many, or a class for clones that have expanded.

TGTGCCACCAGTGATTTCCGTCTAGCGGAGGCAGATACGCAGTATTTT | CATSDFRLAEADTQYF | TRBD2 | TRBV24-1 | NA | TRBJ2-3
TGTGCCAGCAGTTTCCCCGGATTGCACGAGCAGTACTTC | CASSFPGLHEQYF | NA | TRBV27 | few | TRBJ2-7
TGTGCCTGGATGCGGGGAGATAGCAATCAGCCCCAGCATTTT | CAWMRGDSNQPQHF | NA | TRBV30 | once | TRBJ1-5
TGCGCCAGCAGCTTGATAGATACGCAGTATTTT | CASSLIDTQYF | NA | TRBV5-1 | NA | TRBJ2-3
TGTGCCAGCAGCCAGGACAGGGGGCATAACTATGGCTACACCTTC | CASSQDRGHNYGYTF | TRBD1 | TRBV6-5 | NA | TRBJ1-2
TGCGCCAGCAGCTTGACAGGACTCACAGATACGCAGTATTTT | CASSLTGLTDTQYF | NA | TRBV5-1 | NA | TRBJ2-3
TGTGCCATCAGTTGGGACGGAATTAGCAATCAGCCCCAGCATTTT | CAISWDGISNQPQHF | NA | TRBV10-3 | once | TRBJ1-5
TGTGCCTGGAGTGCCGGGACAGGGCACTTGCGGGACGGCTACGAGCAGTACTTC | CAWSAGTGHLRDGYEQYF | TRBD1 | TRBV30 | NA | TRBJ2-7
TGCGCCAGCAGCTTGGACTTTGCGACCTACAATGAGCAGTTCTTC | CASSLDFATYNEQFF | NA | TRBV5-1 | once | TRBJ2-1
TGTGCCAGCAGTGAATCTCGAGGTTTGTTCCACGAGCAGTACTTC | CASSESRGLFHEQYF | NA | TRBV6-1 | NA | TRBJ2-7
TGTGCCAGCAGTGAATTCACTGAAGCTTTCTTT | CASSEFTEAFF | NA | TRBV2 | NA | TRBJ1-1
TGTGCCAGCACTATCGCGAGGGGTTCGGAAGCACGCGAGCAGTACTTC | CASTIARGSEAREQYF | NA | TRBV11-2 | NA | TRBJ2-7
TGTGCCAGCTCACCGCCCCAGAGCTCCTACAATGAGCAGTTCTTC | CASSPPQSSYNEQFF | NA | TRBV18 | NA | TRBJ2-1
TGCAGTGCAAGTGGGGGGGGCGGTCAAGAGACCCAGTACTTC | CSASGGGGQETQYF | NA | TRBV20-1 | NA | TRBJ2-5
TGTGCCAGCTCACCACGTCTAGCGGGAGGGCCAGATACGCAGTATTTT | CASSPRLAGGPDTQYF | TRBD2 | TRBV18 | few | TRBJ2-3
TGTGCCAGCAGTGAAGAAGGGGTGAGCTCATATTCACCCCTCCACTTT | CASSEEGVSSYSPLHF | NA | TRBV6-1 | NA | TRBJ1-6
TGTGCCACCAGTATCTTGTTCGGGGGGCCCCAAGAGACCCAGTACTTC | CATSILFGGPQETQYF | NA | TRBV15 | few | TRBJ2-5
TGTGCCAGCAGCGGTCGTCCTGCCTACGAGCAGTACTTC | CASSGRPAYEQYF | NA | TRBV6-5 | NA | TRBJ2-7
TGTGCCAGCACCTTCAGGGGAGATACGCAGTATTTT | CASTFRGDTQYF | NA | TRBV28 | NA | TRBJ2-3
TGTGCCAGCAGCGGCAGCATAAATCAGCCCCAGCATTTT | CASSGSINQPQHF | NA | TRBV6-5 | NA | TRBJ1-5
TGTGCCAGCAGCTACCGGACGGGCTCCTACGAGCAGTACTTC | CASSYRTGSYEQYF | NA | TRBV11-1 | NA | TRBJ2-7
TGTGCCAGCAGCCTTCTCGGCGGCGGGTCGGCGGGACAACACTACACCTTC | CASSLLGGGSAGQHYTF | NA | TRBV7-8 | NA | TRBJ1-2
TGTGCCTGGAGTCGTACCGACACTTCTAACTATGGCTACACCTTC | CAWSRTDTSNYGYTF | NA | TRBV30 | NA | TRBJ1-2
TGTGCCAGCAGTATGTCGACAGGTGGTGCGGGTGAAAAACTGTTTTTT | CASSMSTGGAGEKLFF | NA | TRBV27 | NA | TRBJ1-4
TGTGCCACCAGCCTATCCCCGCGGGGGACCTACGAGCAGTACTTC | CATSLSPRGTYEQYF | TRBD2 | TRBV15 | NA | TRBJ2-7
TGTGCCAGCAGTTTAGGGCAGGGGTATGGCTACACCTTC | CASSLGQGYGYTF | NA | TRBV12-3/TRBV12-4 | NA | TRBJ1-2
TGTGCCAGCTCACCGGCTGACATTCAGTACTTC | CASSPADIQYF | NA | TRBV18 | NA | TRBJ2-4
TGTGCCAGCAGCTTGGGGACTAGCGTGAATGAGCAGTTCTTC | CASSLGTSVNEQFF | TRBD2 | TRBV5-4 | NA | TRBJ2-1
TGCGCCAGCAGCCCTGGACTAGCGGGAGGCTTGACTAGCACAGATACGCAGTATTTT | CASSPGLAGGLTSTDTQYF | TRBD2 | TRBV5-1 | NA | TRBJ2-3
TGTGCCTGGCAGGGGTTGGGGAATGAGCAGTTCTTC | CAWQGLGNEQFF | NA | TRBV30 | NA | TRBJ2-1
TGTGCCAGCAGCTTCTTCGCCCGCGATGAGCAGTTCTTC | CASSFFARDEQFF | NA | TRBV3-1/TRBV3-2 | NA | TRBJ2-1
TGTGCCACCAGCCCAACGGGGACAGGGGTGAATTCTGGGGCCAACGTCCTGACTTTC | CATSPTGTGVNSGANVLTF | TRBD1 | TRBV15 | NA | TRBJ2-6
TGTGCCAGCAGCTTAGGCCCCGGCGATGAGCAGTTCTTC | CASSLGPGDEQFF | NA | TRBV7-8 | NA | TRBJ2-1
TGTGCCAGCAGCTTAGCATTCCGGGAACTAGCCAAAAACATTCAGTACTTC | CASSLAFRELAKNIQYF | NA | TRBV7-8 | NA | TRBJ2-4
TGTGCCACCTCGGGACAGGGAATTACTGAAGCTTTCTTT | CATSGQGITEAFF | TRBD1 | TRBV10-3 | NA | TRBJ1-1
TGTGCCAGCAGCCCGCGGGACTCCCGCTCCTACAATGAGCAGTTCTTC | CASSPRDSRSYNEQFF | NA | TRBV11-2 | NA | TRBJ2-1
TGTGCCATCAGTGAATTCAGTGAGAACACTGAAGCTTTCTTT | CAISEFSENTEAFF | NA | TRBV10-3 | NA | TRBJ1-1
TGTGCCAGCAGCTTAGTCGCAGGGGTTAACTATGGCTACACCTTC | CASSLVAGVNYGYTF | NA | TRBV11-2 | NA | TRBJ1-2
TGCGCCAGCAGCTCCGGGACGGCGAACACTGAAGCTTTCTTT | CASSSGTANTEAFF | NA | TRBV5-1 | NA | TRBJ1-1
TGTGCCTGGAGTGTACGAAAGGGCACCCAAGAGACCCAGTACTTC | CAWSVRKGTQETQYF | NA | TRBV30 | NA | TRBJ2-5
TGTGCCAGCAAAAGGTTAGGGGTGGTAGATACGCAGTATTTT | CASKRLGVVDTQYF | NA | TRBV2 | NA | TRBJ2-3
TGTGCCATCAGAGCCTCAGGGGAACAACAGCCCCAGCATTTT | CAIRASGEQQPQHF | NA | TRBV10-3 | NA | TRBJ1-5
TGCGCCAGCAGTGAGTCGATAAGCGGGAGGGCCTCCTACGAGCAGTACTTC | CASSESISGRASYEQYF | TRBD2 | TRBV10-1 | NA | TRBJ2-7
TGTGCCAGCGCTAAGGGCAGGGGGAATGAGCAGTTCTTC | CASAKGRGNEQFF | TRBD1 | TRBV25-1 | NA | TRBJ2-1
TGTGCCAGCAGCTTAGCCATATCCTACGAGCAGTACTTC | CASSLAISYEQYF | NA | TRBV11-2 | NA | TRBJ2-7
TGTGCCAGCAGCACGTCTAGCGGGAGAGTGGGTGAGCAGTTCTTC | CASSTSSGRVGEQFF | TRBD2 | TRBV28 | NA | TRBJ2-1
TGTGCCAGCAGAACCGGGACAGGGGATCAGCCCCAGCATTTT | CASRTGTGDQPQHF | TRBD1 | TRBV6-5 | once | TRBJ1-5
TGTGCCAGCAGTTCATCCCCCCTTAGCAATCAGCCCCAGCATTTT | CASSSSPLSNQPQHF | NA | TRBV6-5 | NA | TRBJ1-5
TGCGCCAGCAGCTTCACAGCCAGCACAGATACGCAGTATTTT | CASSFTASTDTQYF | NA | TRBV5-1 | NA | TRBJ2-3
TGTGCCAGCAGCTTAGCGGGACAGGGTTTAGATACGCAGTATTTT | CASSLAGQGLDTQYF | TRBD1 | TRBV7-9 | NA | TRBJ2-3
TGCGCCAGCAGCTTTCGGGACTCGAACACTGAAGCTTTCTTT | CASSFRDSNTEAFF | NA | TRBV4-1 | NA | TRBJ1-1